One sample yielded the 10 T cell receptor beta chains listed below, sequenced in a study of T-cell memory formation after mild COVID-19. A single record per CDR3 protein comes from TCRdb applying MiXCR to the 5' RACE reads. Seen here are about 110,000 distinct CDR3 sequences, roughly an eighth observed once, and the top ten hold roughly 30%. Sequenced input: PBMCs or a T cell subset sorted from them (not recorded which). The receptors come from an adult woman who had mild COVID-19 (a few samples of this study predate the infection). Cell type and time point are not known.

V usage is TRBV4-3 and J usage is TRBJ1-1; no reliable D call. The germline V gene has CDR1 LGHNA and CDR2 YSLEER. With 1 base removed from V and 4 bases from J, the gap between germline ends came to 10 bases. The CDR3 has 14 amino acids. The CDR3 is CASSQAGFLTEAFF. The CDR3 DNA is TGCGCCAGCAGCCAAGCGGGGTTTCTCACTGAAGCTTTCTTT.

This clonotype was seen a handful of times. The V gene is TRBV10-3, the J gene TRBJ2-7, with unresolved D. This CDR3 comprises 14 residues. Trimming took 4 bases from V and 2 from J, leaving 12 bases between them. The germline CDR1 and CDR2 sequences are ENHRY and SYGVKD. The CDR3 region is CAISASGPPYEQYF. The CDR3 region has the DNA TGTGCCATCAGTGCTTCCGGGCCCCCCTACGAGCAGTACTTC.

DNA for the CDR3: TGTGCCAGTATAGACAGGGGCTCCTACGAGCAGTACTTC. The encoded protein is CASIDRGSYEQYF. This rearrangement joins TRBV19 to TRBJ2-7, with 8 nucleotides matching TRBD1. The V segment lost 7 bases and the J segment 0 bases; nucleotides outside the gene matches: 2. The CDR3 has 13 residues. Germline V CDR1 and CDR2: LNHDA, SQIVND (reference sequence). Together with reference TRBV19 and TRBJ2-7, the CDR3 gives the full variable domain: DGGITQSPKYLFRKEGQNVTLSCEQNLNHDAMYWYRQDPGQGLRLIYYSQIVNDFQKGDIAEGYSVSREKKESFPLTVTSAQKNPTAFYLCASIDRGSYEQYFGPGTRLTVT.

This chain joins TRBV21-1 and TRBJ2-1; TRBD2, as called in the table, went unchecked against the DNA. TRBV21-1 is shown as a pseudogene. This CDR3 has 17 residues. The CDR3 coding sequence is TGTGCCAGCAGCAAAATTTCCCGCGGGAGCTCCTACAATGAGCAGTTCTTC. Protein: CASSKISRGSSYNEQFF.

The chain couples TRBV21-1 to TRBJ2-3; the DNA was not used to check the table's D call, TRBD1. TRBV21-1 is a documented pseudogene. The CDR3 totals 18 residues. The DNA for the CDR3 is TGTGCCAGCAGCAAATGTGCCCAACGCCGGGGTAACACAGATACGCAGTATTTT. This translates into CASSKCAQRRGNTDTQYF.

V is TRBV7-3 and J is TRBJ1-1, with unresolved D. The V gene lost 4 bases and the J gene lost 1 base, with 7 bases spanning the gap. There are 13 residues in the CDR3. Germline values: CDR1 SGHTA, CDR2 FQGTGA. This CDR3 is CASSSVWNTEAFF. CDR3 sequence (DNA): TGTGCCAGCAGCTCCGTCTGGAACACTGAAGCTTTCTTT.

J is TRBJ2-3 and V is TRBV27, with 9 nucleotides matching TRBD2. Trimming removed 10 bases from V and 4 bases from J; junction bases left unmatched: 15. Germline CDR1 MNHEY, CDR2 SMNVEV (reference sequence). The CDR3 consists of 16 residues. For the CDR3, the DNA is TGTGCCACCTCTTGGGATTTAGCGGGGGCGTCAGATACGCAGTATTTT. Translating gives CATSWDLAGASDTQYF.

The chain is built from TRBV5-1 and TRBJ2-3; D gene ambiguous. Trimming stripped 0 bases from V and 2 bases from J, with 7 bases between. The CDR3 loop spans 14 amino acids. From germline, CDR1 is SGHRS and CDR2 YFSETQ. This chain's CDR3 is CASSLGWDTDTQYF. The CDR3 nucleotides read TGCGCCAGCAGCTTGGGGTGGGACACAGATACGCAGTATTTT.

This rearrangement joins TRBV5-1 to TRBJ2-2, with D possibly TRBD1 on 6 matching bases. Trimming shortened V by 2 bases and J by 0 bases, and 11 bases separated the two germline ends. Looked up from germline, CDR1 is SGHRS and CDR2 is YFSETQ. This CDR3 has 16 residues. The CDR3 region is CASSFLQGANTGELFF. CDR3 DNA: TGCGCCAGCAGCTTCTTACAGGGCGCGAACACCGGGGAGCTGTTTTTT.

This clonotype was observed a handful of times. The chain couples TRBV27 to TRBJ2-1; 8 nucleotides line up with TRBD1. Germline CDR1 and CDR2: MNHEY and SMNVEV (reference sequence). Trimming at V came to 3 bases and at J to 8 bases, leaving 9 bases not matched to a gene. The length of the CDR3 is 15 residues. Here the CDR3 reads CASSFIGQGTYEQFF. DNA of the CDR3: TGTGCCAGCAGTTTCATCGGACAGGGTACCTATGAGCAGTTCTTC.